Below, 3 T cell receptor beta chains from the same sample are listed, as sequenced in a study of blood T cell repertoires in COVID-19 (dated by TCRdb to about 2020). Library prep was done by the immunoSEQ multiplex PCR assay. Entries here come from immuneACCESS through TCRdb and include only in-frame sequences with V and J called. Some clones fail to appear in such tables; in the studies checked, an unresolved V gene covers under half of the shortfall, and the cause of the remainder is unknown. The sample records around 81,000 clones, 75% to 85% of which are singletons. Together, the top ten hold approximately 40% of the sample. The sequenced sample consisted of peripheral blood. The receptors derive from a man at least 80 years old with acute or convalescent COVID-19.

The chain uses TRBV2 and TRBJ1-2; the D gene is possibly TRBD1 (5 bases). Germline V gives CDR1 SNHLY, CDR2 FYNNEI. The CDR3 has 15 amino acids. V was clipped by 1 base and J by 8 bases, with 17 bases between them. CDR3 in DNA: TGTGCCAGCAGTGAAGGTCGCACAGGTCTGCTGGGCTACACCTTC. Its protein is CASSEGRTGLLGYTF.

This clone has a handful of counts. V usage is TRBV18 and J usage is TRBJ2-7; 10 positions agree with TRBD1. The V gene end was trimmed by 3 bases and the J gene end by 5 bases; junction bases not matched to a gene: 10. Germline V gene data show CDR1 as KGHSH and CDR2 as LQKENI. This CDR3 is 16 amino acids long. This CDR3 is CASSPFTGTGVDEQYF. The CDR3 coding sequence is TGTGCCAGCTCACCTTTCACCGGGACAGGGGTCGACGAGCAGTACTTC.

The genes are TRBV7-2 and TRBJ2-1; 12 bases agree with TRBD2. J gave up 7 bases and V 4 bases, and 14 bases lay outside the gene matches. There are 18 residues in the CDR3. The germline gives CDR1 SGHTA, CDR2 FQGNSA. The CDR3 region has the DNA TGTGCCAGCAGCTCAATGGCTATGGGACTAGCGGGCGGGAATGAGCAGTTCTTC. It codes for CASSSMAMGLAGGNEQFF. Full variable domain (remainder filled in from reference TRBV7-2 and TRBJ2-1): GAGVSQSPSNKVTEKGKDVELRCDPISGHTALYWYRQSLGQGLEFLIYFQGNSAPDKSGLPSDRFSAERTGGSVSTLTIQRTQQEDSAVYLCASSSMAMGLAGGNEQFFGPGTRLTVL.